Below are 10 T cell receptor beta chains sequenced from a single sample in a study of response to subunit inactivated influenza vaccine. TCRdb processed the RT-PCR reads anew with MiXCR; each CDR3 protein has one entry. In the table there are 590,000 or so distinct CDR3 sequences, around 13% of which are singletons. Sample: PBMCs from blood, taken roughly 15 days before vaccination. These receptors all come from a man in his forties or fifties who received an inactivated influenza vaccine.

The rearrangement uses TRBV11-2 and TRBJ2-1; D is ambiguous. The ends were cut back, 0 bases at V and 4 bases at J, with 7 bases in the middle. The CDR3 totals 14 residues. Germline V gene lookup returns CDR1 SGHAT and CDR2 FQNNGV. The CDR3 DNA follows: TGTGCCAGCAGCTTAGATATTTGGTACAATGAGCAGTTCTTC. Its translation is CASSLDIWYNEQFF.

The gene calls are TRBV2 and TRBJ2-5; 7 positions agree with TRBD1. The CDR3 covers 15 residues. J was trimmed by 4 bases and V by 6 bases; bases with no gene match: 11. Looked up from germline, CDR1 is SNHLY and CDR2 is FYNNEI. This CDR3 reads CASSREGQQGETQYF. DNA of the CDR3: TGTGCCAGCAGCCGCGAGGGACAGCAGGGAGAGACCCAGTACTTC. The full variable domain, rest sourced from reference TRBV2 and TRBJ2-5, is EPEVTQTPSHQVTQMGQEVILRCVPISNHLYFYWYRQILGQKVEFLVSFYNNEISEKSEIFDDQFSVERPDGSNFTLKIRSTKLEDSAMYFCASSREGQQGETQYFGPGTRLLVL.

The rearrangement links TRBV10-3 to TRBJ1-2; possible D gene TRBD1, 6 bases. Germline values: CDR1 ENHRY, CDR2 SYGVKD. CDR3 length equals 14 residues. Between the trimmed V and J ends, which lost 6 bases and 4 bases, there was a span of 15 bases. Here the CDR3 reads CAISQEGGGYGYTF. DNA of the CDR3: TGTGCCATCAGCCAGGAGGGGGGAGGCTATGGCTACACCTTC.

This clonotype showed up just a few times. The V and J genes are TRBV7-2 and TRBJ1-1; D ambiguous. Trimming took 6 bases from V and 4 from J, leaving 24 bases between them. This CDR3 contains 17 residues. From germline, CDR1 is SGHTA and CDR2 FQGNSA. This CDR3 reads CASRDGPLGTGGTEAFF. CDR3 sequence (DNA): TGTGCCAGCAGAGATGGACCCTTGGGAACTGGAGGCACTGAAGCTTTCTTT.

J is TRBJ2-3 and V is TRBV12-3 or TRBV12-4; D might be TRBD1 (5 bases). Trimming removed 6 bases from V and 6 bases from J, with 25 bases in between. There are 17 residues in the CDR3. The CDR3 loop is CASSPFGHGALADTQYF. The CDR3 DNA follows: TGTGCCAGCAGCCCCTTTGGGCATGGGGCGTTGGCTGATACGCAGTATTTT.

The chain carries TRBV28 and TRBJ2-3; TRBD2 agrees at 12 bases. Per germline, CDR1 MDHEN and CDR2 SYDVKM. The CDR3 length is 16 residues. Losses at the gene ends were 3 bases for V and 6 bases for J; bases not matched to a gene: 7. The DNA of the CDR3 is TGTGCCAGCAGTTTCCCGACTAGCGGGAGAGGGGATACGCAGTATTTT. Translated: CASSFPTSGRGDTQYF.

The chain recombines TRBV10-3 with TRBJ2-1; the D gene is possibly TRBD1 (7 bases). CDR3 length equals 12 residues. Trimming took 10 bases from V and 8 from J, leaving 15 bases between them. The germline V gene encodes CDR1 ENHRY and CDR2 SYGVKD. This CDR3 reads CASGTVLHEQFF. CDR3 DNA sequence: TGTGCCAGCGGGACAGTGTTACATGAGCAGTTCTTC.

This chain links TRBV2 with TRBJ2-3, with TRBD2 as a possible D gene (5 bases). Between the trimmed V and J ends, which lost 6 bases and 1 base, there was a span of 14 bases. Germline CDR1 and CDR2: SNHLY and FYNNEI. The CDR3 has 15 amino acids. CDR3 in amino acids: CASRIGIKGTDTQYF. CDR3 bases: TGTGCCAGCAGAATCGGGATAAAGGGCACAGATACGCAGTATTTT.

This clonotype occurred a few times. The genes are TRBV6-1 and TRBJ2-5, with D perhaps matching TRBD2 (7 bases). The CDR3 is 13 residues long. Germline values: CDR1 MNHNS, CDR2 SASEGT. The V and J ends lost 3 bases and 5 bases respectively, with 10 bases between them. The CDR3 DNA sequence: TGTGCCAGCAGTGACGGGGGGCGGGAGACCCAGTACTTC. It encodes CASSDGGRETQYF.

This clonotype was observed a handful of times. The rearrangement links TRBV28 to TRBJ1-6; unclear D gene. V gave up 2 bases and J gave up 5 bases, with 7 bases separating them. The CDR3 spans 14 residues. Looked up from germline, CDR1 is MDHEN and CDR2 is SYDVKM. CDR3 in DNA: TGTGCCAGCAGTTTACCGAGGCATAATTCACCCCTCCACTTT. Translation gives CASSLPRHNSPLHF.